Listed below are T cell receptor beta chains from one sample, sequenced in a study of patients and donors after allogeneic stem cell transplantation. TCRdb re-derived calls from the RT-PCR reads in MiXCR, one entry per CDR3 protein. The sample has around 160,000 distinct CDR3 sequences, roughly 31% seen once. Source material: blood, either unsorted or a sorted T cell fraction (not recorded which). The receptors were sampled from a human donor who was either an allogeneic HSCT recipient or a stem cell or donor lymphocyte infusion donor (not recorded which). It is not recorded whose cells these are; they may come from a transplant donor. Both conserved end residues are part of each CDR3. A D gene is named only where the DNA matches it firmly. Clone size appears in some rows only: once, few, many, or a class for an expanded clone.

DNA: TGTGCCATCAGTGAAAGAGGGACAGGCGACGGCTACACCTTC
CDR3: CAISERGTGDGYTF
V: TRBV10-3
J: TRBJ1-2
size: few
D: TRBD1

DNA: TGCAGTGCTCTCCTACAGGAAGATGGAAACACCATATATTTT
CDR3: CSALLQEDGNTIYF
V: TRBV20-1
J: TRBJ1-3
size: few
D: .

DNA: TGTGCCATTTCAAAGACAGGGAGGAACACTGAAGCTTTCTTT
CDR3: CAISKTGRNTEAFF
V: TRBV10-3
J: TRBJ1-1
size: .
D: TRBD1

DNA: TGCAGCGTTGTGGTCCAGGGCAGATTGTACGAGCAGTACTTC
CDR3: CSVVVQGRLYEQYF
V: TRBV29-1
J: TRBJ2-7
size: few
D: .

DNA: TGCGCCAGCAGCCACCTGGACGAAAAACTGTTTTTT
CDR3: CASSHLDEKLFF
V: TRBV4-1
J: TRBJ1-4
size: .
D: .

DNA: TGTGCCATCAGTGAGGTCAATTACAATGAGCAGTTCTTC
CDR3: CAISEVNYNEQFF
V: TRBV10-3
J: TRBJ2-1
size: few
D: .

DNA: TGCGCCAGCACCGAGCAGGACAGGGCGAACACTGAAGCTTTCTTT
CDR3: CASTEQDRANTEAFF
V: TRBV4-3
J: TRBJ1-1
size: .
D: TRBD1

DNA: TGTGCCAGCAGCTTGACAGGGGCCGGGGAGCTGTTTTTT
CDR3: CASSLTGAGELFF
V: TRBV5-4
J: TRBJ2-2
size: few
D: TRBD1

DNA: TGTGCCAGCAGCCAGTGGGGGACCTCAACTAATGAAAAACTGTTTTTT
CDR3: CASSQWGTSTNEKLFF
V: TRBV7-9
J: TRBJ1-4
size: many
D: .

DNA: TGCAGTGCTAAGGGTCTAGCGTCTTACAATGAGCAGTTCTTC
CDR3: CSAKGLASYNEQFF
V: TRBV20-1
J: TRBJ2-1
size: .
D: .

DNA: TGCAGCGTTGTCTTTGGAACGAACACCGGGGAGCTGTTTTTT
CDR3: CSVVFGTNTGELFF
V: TRBV29-1
J: TRBJ2-2
size: few
D: .

DNA: TGTGCCAGCAGCCCCGGACTGGCTCAAAACATTCAGTACTTC
CDR3: CASSPGLAQNIQYF
V: TRBV3-1
J: TRBJ2-4
size: .
D: .

DNA: TGCAGTGCTCCCCAATGGGGGAGCGGGAGGGGAGCAGATACGCAGTATTTT
CDR3: CSAPQWGSGRGADTQYF
V: TRBV20-1
J: TRBJ2-3
size: few
D: TRBD2

DNA: TGCAGCGTAGACAGGGGAGGCTTAGAGACCCAGTACTTC
CDR3: CSVDRGGLETQYF
V: TRBV29-1
J: TRBJ2-5
size: .
D: TRBD1

DNA: TGTGCCAGCAGCCAAGATCAGGGCCGGAGCGACTATGGCTACACCTTC
CDR3: CASSQDQGRSDYGYTF
V: TRBV4-2
J: TRBJ1-2
size: many
D: .

DNA: TGTGCCAGCAGCCCGGGACAGGTACTCTCTGGGGCCAACGTCCTGACTTTC
CDR3: CASSPGQVLSGANVLTF
V: TRBV12-3/TRBV12-4
J: TRBJ2-6
size: few
D: TRBD1

DNA: TGCGCCAGCAGCCAAGATGGGCGGCACCCTGAGACCCAGTACTTC
CDR3: CASSQDGRHPETQYF
V: TRBV4-1
J: TRBJ2-5
size: .
D: .

DNA: TGTGCCAGCAGTTTACTTAATCAGCAGGATACGCAGTATTTT
CDR3: CASSLLNQQDTQYF
V: TRBV27
J: TRBJ2-3
size: few
D: .

DNA: TGTGCCAGCAGTTTCCACTTGGGACGGGCGCAGTTCTTC
CDR3: CASSFHLGRAQFF
V: TRBV28
J: TRBJ2-1
size: .
D: .

DNA: TGTGCCAGCAGTGACAGTAATCGCAATCAGCCCCAGCATTTT
CDR3: CASSDSNRNQPQHF
V: TRBV12-3/TRBV12-4
J: TRBJ1-5
size: few
D: .

DNA: TGCGCCAGCAGGCCCGGGACAAACTACGAGCAGTACTTC
CDR3: CASRPGTNYEQYF
V: TRBV5-1
J: TRBJ2-7
size: .
D: .

DNA: TGCAGCGTTGCCCTCCCTGGGGACACCATATATTTT
CDR3: CSVALPGDTIYF
V: TRBV29-1
J: TRBJ1-3
size: few
D: .

DNA: TGCAGTGCCCCCCGTTCGTACGAGCAGTACTTC
CDR3: CSAPRSYEQYF
V: TRBV20-1
J: TRBJ2-7
size: .
D: .

DNA: TGTGCCAGCAGCTTTTTTAGCGGACAAGAGACCCAGTACTTC
CDR3: CASSFFSGQETQYF
V: TRBV11-2
J: TRBJ2-5
size: few
D: .

DNA: TGTGCCAGCATGGAGGGGCACTCCTATGGCTACACCTTC
CDR3: CASMEGHSYGYTF
V: TRBV28
J: TRBJ1-2
size: few
D: .

DNA: TGTGCCAGCAGCTTAGGACTAGCCCTCAGCACAGATACGCAGTATTTT
CDR3: CASSLGLALSTDTQYF
V: TRBV7-6
J: TRBJ2-3
size: few
D: TRBD2

DNA: TGTGCCTGGACGCCGGGGGGGCGGAATAAGCAGTTCTTC
CDR3: CAWTPGGRNKQFF
V: TRBV30
J: TRBJ2-1
size: .
D: TRBD2

DNA: TGCGCCAGCAGCCCCTTGCCCTCCTACGAGCAGTACTTC
CDR3: CASSPLPSYEQYF
V: TRBV5-1
J: TRBJ2-7
size: .
D: .

DNA: TGTGCCAGCAGTGCTTCAGACAGGGGCGGAACCGGGGAGCTGTTTTTT
CDR3: CASSASDRGGTGELFF
V: TRBV12-3/TRBV12-4
J: TRBJ2-2
size: .
D: TRBD1